This T cell receptor beta chain was retrieved from a study of metastatic and nonmetastatic thyroid tumors. Notes on the study in general: Malignant thyroid tumors reportedly exceeded benign nodules significantly in TCR beta diversity, with the difference appearing in blood and tumor.

TCRdb called clones again from the PCR reads with MiXCR. The sample has some 64,000 clones, approximately 4.1% seen once. This CDR3 is 13 amino acids long. CDR1 is MNHNS, CDR2 SASEGT, per germline. V lost 7 bases, J lost 4 bases, and 14 bases lay in between. This clone was seen ten or more times. Its target is unknown. Thyroid surgery was preceded by no treatment in any patient. The sample comprised blood. The chain is built from TRBV6-1 and TRBJ2-7; possible D gene TRBD1, 6 bases. The TCR originated in a female donor with papillary thyroid cancer or a benign thyroid nodule (not recorded which). Some clones in this sample may be carry-over from other donors' samples. The CDR3 nucleotides are TGTGCCAGCACGGTGGGACACAGTTACGAGCAGTACTTC. Translated, it gives CASTVGHSYEQYF.